The T cell receptor (beta chain) described here comes from a study of blood T cells in healthy people across ages. Across the whole study: Roughly one uniquely barcoded beta molecule per two T cells was captured.

Findings and caveats of the study: Researchers said unsorted PBMCs prevented a conclusive naive versus antigen-experienced comparison.

For the second PCR, which ran for about 7 to 11 cycles, a sample-barcoded 5' primer and a J-beta primer mix were used. TCRdb re-called the 5' RACE reads with MiXCR, one entry per CDR3 protein. The table shows roughly 1,700,000 distinct CDR3 sequences, with roughly 30% occurring only once. The germline gives CDR1 MNHEY, CDR2 SVGEGT. This CDR3 is built from 16 residues. Regarding this clonotype: Its specificity is unknown. A read error may produce the germline difference seen at one junction end.

Input material: blood. The receptor comes from a young woman in good health. The V and J genes are TRBV6-2 or TRBV6-3 and TRBJ1-1, with 8 bases lining up with TRBD1. This CDR3 reads CVSSYSWTGSFTEAFF. The CDR3 DNA is TGTGTCAGCAGTTACTCCTGGACAGGGTCGTTCACTGAAGCTTTCTTT.